Shown below are 7 T cell receptor beta chains from a single sample sequenced in a study of T cell repertoires in cytomegalovirus infection. One entry per CDR3 protein results from TCRdb running MiXCR on the reads. The sample consists of a few hundred thousand distinct CDR3 sequences, 20% to 25% of them appearing once. No antigen is known for these receptors. Sequenced material: cultured PBMCs, taken from culture after CMV antigen stimulation. The receptor set was obtained from a human donor in good health (CMV status not recorded). Some clones in this sample may be carry-over from other donors' samples.

This sequence joins TRBV28 and TRBJ2-7; 10 bases agree with TRBD1. Looked up from germline, CDR1 is MDHEN and CDR2 is SYDVKM. The CDR3 is 14 amino acids. The V segment lost 7 bases and the J segment 2 bases; nucleotides outside the gene matches: 5. The CDR3 reads CASIPGTGAYEQYF. The DNA of the CDR3 is TGTGCCAGCATCCCCGGGACAGGGGCCTACGAGCAGTACTTC. Combining the CDR3 with reference TRBV28 and TRBJ2-7 gives the whole variable domain DVKVTQSSRYLVKRTGEKVFLECVQDMDHENMFWYRQDPGLGLRLIYFSYDVKMKEKGDIPEGYSVSREKKERFSLILESASTNQTSMYLCASIPGTGAYEQYFGPGTRLTVT.

This clonotype came up many times. The chain joins TRBV7-2 to TRBJ2-4; 14 bases match TRBD2. The CDR3 runs to 18 residues. V was clipped by 3 bases and J by 6 bases; unmatched bases: 10. Germline CDR1 and CDR2: SGHTA and FQGNSA. The CDR3 DNA reads TGTGCCAGCAGCTTGTATCAGACTAGCGGGGGGGGGGGAAACATTCAGTACTTC. Its translation: CASSLYQTSGGGGNIQYF.

V usage is TRBV6-2 or TRBV6-3 and J usage is TRBJ1-1, with a tentative D call TRBD1 (5 bases). V was clipped by 2 bases and J by 6 bases, with 13 bases between them. The V gene's germline CDR1 is MNHEY and CDR2 SVGEGT. This CDR3 region has 14 residues. Here the CDR3 reads CASSYNRMSAEAFF. The CDR3 DNA follows: TGTGCCAGCAGTTACAACAGGATGAGCGCTGAAGCTTTCTTT.

This clonotype was seen many times. The CDR3 spells CASSLTRETQYF. The CDR3 coding sequence is TGTGCCAGCAGCTTAACTCGAGAGACCCAGTACTTC. V is TRBV7-2 and J is TRBJ2-5; D call uncertain. CDR3 size: 12 residues. Germline assignment: CDR1 SGHTA and CDR2 FQGNSA. Trimming cost V 2 bases and J 4 bases, with 5 bases left between them.

The chain links TRBV5-5 to TRBJ2-4; the D gene is possibly TRBD2 (5 bases). Germline V CDR1 and CDR2: SGHKS, YYEKEE (reference sequence). V was clipped by 3 bases and J by 5 bases, with 12 bases between them. This CDR3 region has 14 residues. DNA of the CDR3: TGTGCCAGCAGCTGGAGGTTGGACCAAAACATTCAGTACTTC. Amino acids: CASSWRLDQNIQYF.

The rearrangement uses TRBV18 and TRBJ1-1; no definite D call. V was pared by 2 bases and J by 4 bases, with 11 bases between. This CDR3 has 14 amino acids. The germline V gene encodes CDR1 KGHSH and CDR2 LQKENI. CDR3 in amino acids: CASSPVVGFTEAFF. CDR3 coding DNA: TGTGCCAGCTCACCAGTCGTAGGTTTCACTGAAGCTTTCTTT.

V gene TRBV7-2 combines with J gene TRBJ2-3; TRBD1 is a possible D gene (7 bases). Trimming pared 5 bases from V and 6 bases from J, leaving 21 bases between. Germline CDR1 and CDR2: SGHTA and FQGNSA. The CDR3 consists of 16 residues. The CDR3 DNA follows: TGTGCCAGCAGCCCCAGGGGGAGGACCACGCTGGATACGCAGTATTTT. Its translation: CASSPRGRTTLDTQYF.